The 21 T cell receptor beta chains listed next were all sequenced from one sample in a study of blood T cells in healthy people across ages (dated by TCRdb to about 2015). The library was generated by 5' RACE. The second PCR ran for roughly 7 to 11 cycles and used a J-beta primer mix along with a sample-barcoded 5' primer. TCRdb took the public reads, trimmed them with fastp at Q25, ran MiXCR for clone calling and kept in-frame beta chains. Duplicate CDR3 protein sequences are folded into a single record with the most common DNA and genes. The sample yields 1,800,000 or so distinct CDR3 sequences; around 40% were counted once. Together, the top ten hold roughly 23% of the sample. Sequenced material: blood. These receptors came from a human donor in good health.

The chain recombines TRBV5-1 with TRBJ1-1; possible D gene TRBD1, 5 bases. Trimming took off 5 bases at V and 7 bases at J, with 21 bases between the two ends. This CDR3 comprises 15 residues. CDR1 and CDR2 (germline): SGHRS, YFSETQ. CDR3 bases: TGCGCCAGCAGATCGGGGTGGGGGGACGGACGTGAAGCTTTCTTT. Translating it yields CASRSGWGDGREAFF.

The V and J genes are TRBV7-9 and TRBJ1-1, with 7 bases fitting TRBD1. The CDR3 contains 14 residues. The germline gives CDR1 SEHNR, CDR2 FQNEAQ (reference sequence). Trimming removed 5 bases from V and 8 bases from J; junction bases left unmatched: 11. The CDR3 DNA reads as TGTGCCAGCAGCCCCCGCCCCGACAGGGAGGAAGCTTTCTTT. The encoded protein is CASSPRPDREEAFF.

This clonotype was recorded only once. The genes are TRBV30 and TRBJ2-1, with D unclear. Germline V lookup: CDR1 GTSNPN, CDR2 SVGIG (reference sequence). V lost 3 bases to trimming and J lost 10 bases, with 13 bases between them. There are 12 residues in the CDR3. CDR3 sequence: CAWSPRPGEQFF. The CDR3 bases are TGTGCCTGGAGCCCCAGGCCCGGCGAGCAGTTCTTC. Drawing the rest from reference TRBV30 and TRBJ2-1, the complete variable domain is SQTIHQWPATLVQPVGSPLSLECTVEGTSNPNLYWYRQAAGRGLQLLFYSVGIGQISSEVPQNLSASRPQDRQFILSSKKLLLSDSGFYLCAWSPRPGEQFFGPGTRLTVL.

CDR3 amino acids: CASSRGGGGADEQYF. The CDR3 DNA reads TGTGCCAGCAGCCGCGGGGGGGGTGGGGCCGACGAGCAGTACTTC. V usage is TRBV12-3 or TRBV12-4 and J usage is TRBJ2-7; 9 bases match TRBD2. The CDR3 totals 15 residues. After removal of 6 bases from V and 5 bases from J, the junction contained 11 bases not matched to a gene.

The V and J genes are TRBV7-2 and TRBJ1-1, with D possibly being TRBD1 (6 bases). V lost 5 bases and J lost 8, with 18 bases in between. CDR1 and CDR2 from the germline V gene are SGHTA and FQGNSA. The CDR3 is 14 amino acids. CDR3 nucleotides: TGTGCCAGCAGCCCTGCAGGGGCGGCCGCAGAAGCTTTCTTT. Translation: CASSPAGAAAEAFF.

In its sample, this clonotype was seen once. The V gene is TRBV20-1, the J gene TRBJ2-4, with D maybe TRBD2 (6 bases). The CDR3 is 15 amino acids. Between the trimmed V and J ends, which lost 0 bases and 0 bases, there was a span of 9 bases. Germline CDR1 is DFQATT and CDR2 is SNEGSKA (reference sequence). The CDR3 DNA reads TGCAGTGCTAGAGATTCGGGGGTAGCCAAAAACATTCAGTACTTC. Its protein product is CSARDSGVAKNIQYF.

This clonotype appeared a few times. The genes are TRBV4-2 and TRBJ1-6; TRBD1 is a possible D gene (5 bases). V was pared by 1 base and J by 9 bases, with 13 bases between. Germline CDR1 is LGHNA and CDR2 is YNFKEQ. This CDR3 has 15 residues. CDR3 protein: CASSQGERGSSPLHF. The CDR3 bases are TGTGCCAGCAGCCAAGGGGAAAGGGGTAGTTCACCCCTCCACTTT.

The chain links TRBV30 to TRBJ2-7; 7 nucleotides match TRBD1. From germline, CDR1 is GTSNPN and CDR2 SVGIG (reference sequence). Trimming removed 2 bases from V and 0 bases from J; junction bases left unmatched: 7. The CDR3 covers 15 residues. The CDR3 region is CAWSLPGQFSYEQYF. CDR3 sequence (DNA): TGTGCCTGGAGTCTCCCGGGACAGTTCTCCTACGAGCAGTACTTC.

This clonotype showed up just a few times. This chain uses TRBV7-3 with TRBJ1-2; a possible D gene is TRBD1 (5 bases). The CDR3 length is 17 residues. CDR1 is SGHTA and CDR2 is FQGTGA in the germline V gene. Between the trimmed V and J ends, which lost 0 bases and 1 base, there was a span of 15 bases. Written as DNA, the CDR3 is TGTGCCAGCAGCTTAACAGGAAGAACAGGTGTTAACTATGGCTACACCTTC. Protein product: CASSLTGRTGVNYGYTF.

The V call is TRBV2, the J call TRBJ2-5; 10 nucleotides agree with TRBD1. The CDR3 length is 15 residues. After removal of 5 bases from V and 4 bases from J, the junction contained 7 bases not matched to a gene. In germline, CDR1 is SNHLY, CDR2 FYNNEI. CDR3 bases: TGTGCCAGCAGTAAGGAGACAGGGGGCTTAGAGACCCAGTACTTC. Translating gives CASSKETGGLETQYF.

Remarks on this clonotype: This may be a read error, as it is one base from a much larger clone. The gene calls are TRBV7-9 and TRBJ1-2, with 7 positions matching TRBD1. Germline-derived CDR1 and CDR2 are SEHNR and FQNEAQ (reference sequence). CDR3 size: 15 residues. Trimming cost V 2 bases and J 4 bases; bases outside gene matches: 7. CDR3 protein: CASSLTGTAGYGYTF. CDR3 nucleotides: TGTGCCAGCAGCTTAACCGGGACAGCGGGCTATGGCTACACCTTC.

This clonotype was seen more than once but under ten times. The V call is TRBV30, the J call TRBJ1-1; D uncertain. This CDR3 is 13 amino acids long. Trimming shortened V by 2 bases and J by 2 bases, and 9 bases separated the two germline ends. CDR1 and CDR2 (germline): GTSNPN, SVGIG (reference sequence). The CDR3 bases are TGTGCCTGGAGTTTAGCAGGAAACACTGAAGCTTTCTTT. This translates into CAWSLAGNTEAFF.

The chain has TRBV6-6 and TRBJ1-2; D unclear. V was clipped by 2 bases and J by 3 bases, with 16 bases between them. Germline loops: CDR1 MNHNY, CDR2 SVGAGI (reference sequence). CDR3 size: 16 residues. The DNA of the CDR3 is TGTGCCAGCAGTTACGCGGCGGGCAGGTTAGACTATGGCTACACCTTC. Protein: CASSYAAGRLDYGYTF.

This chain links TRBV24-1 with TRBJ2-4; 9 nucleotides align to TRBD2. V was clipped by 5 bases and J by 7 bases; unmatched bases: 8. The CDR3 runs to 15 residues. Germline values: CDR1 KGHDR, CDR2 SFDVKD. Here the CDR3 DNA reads TGTGCCACCAGTGCCGATAGCGGGGGTGCGAACATTCAGTACTTC. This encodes CATSADSGGANIQYF.

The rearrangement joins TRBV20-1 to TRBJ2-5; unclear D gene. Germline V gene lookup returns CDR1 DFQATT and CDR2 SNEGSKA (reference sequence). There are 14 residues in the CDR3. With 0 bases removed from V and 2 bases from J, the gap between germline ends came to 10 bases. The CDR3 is CSARDIWVQETQYF. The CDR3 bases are TGCAGTGCTAGAGACATATGGGTTCAAGAGACCCAGTACTTC.

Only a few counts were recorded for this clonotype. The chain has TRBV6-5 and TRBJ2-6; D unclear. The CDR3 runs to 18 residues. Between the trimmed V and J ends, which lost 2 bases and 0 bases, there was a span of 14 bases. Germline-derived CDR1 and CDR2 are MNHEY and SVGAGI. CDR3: CASSYLGPPSSGANVLTF. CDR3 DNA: TGTGCCAGCAGTTACCTTGGACCGCCTAGCTCTGGGGCCAACGTCCTGACTTTC.

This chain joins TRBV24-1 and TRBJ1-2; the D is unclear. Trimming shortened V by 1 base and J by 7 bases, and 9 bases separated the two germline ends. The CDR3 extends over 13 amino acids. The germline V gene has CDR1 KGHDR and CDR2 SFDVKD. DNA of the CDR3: TGTGCCACCAGTGATTTCGGGGAACGTGGCTACACCTTC. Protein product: CATSDFGERGYTF.

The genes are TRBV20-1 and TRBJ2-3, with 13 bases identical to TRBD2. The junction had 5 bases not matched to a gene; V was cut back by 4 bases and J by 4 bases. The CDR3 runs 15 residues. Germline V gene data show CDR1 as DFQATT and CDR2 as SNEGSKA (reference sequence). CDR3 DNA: TGCAGTGCTATGAAGACTAGCGGGGGGTCAGATACGCAGTATTTT. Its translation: CSAMKTSGGSDTQYF.

CDR3 nucleotides: TGCAGTGCTCGCTGGACTAGCGGGGGATATGAGCAGTTCTTC. Amino acid sequence: CSARWTSGGYEQFF. The chain carries TRBV20-1 and TRBJ2-1; 13 bases map to TRBD2. Trimming removed 5 bases from V and 8 bases from J; junction bases left unmatched: 6. This CDR3 has 14 amino acids. The germline CDR1 and CDR2 sequences are DFQATT and SNEGSKA (reference sequence).

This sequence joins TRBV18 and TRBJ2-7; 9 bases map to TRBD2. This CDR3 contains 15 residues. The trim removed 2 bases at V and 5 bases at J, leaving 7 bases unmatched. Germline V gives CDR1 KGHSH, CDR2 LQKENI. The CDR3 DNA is TGTGCCAGCTCACCAACCGGGACTAGCTGCCACGAGCAGTACTTC. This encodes CASSPTGTSCHEQYF.

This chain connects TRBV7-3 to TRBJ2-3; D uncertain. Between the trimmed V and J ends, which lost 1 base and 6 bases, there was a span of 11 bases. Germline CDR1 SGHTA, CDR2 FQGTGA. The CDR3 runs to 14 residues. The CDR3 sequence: CASSLNARRDTQYF. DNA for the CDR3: TGTGCCAGCAGCTTAAATGCTAGGCGGGATACGCAGTATTTT.